This entry lists 22 T cell receptor beta chains sequenced from one sample in a study of cytomegalovirus exposure and HLA in healthy donors. PCR amplification relied on 60 Vbeta primers (plus 13 Jbeta primers). Assay used: immunoSEQ multiplex PCR; TCRdb lists only in-frame clones, some missing. The repertoire holds fewer than 150,000 clones, about 80% seen once, with roughly 4.7% in the top ten. The sample comprised PBMCs. These receptor sequences come from a male donor in good health and CMV-seronegative.

The V and J genes are TRBV6-6 and TRBJ1-2, with D perhaps matching TRBD1 (5 bases). Germline assignment: CDR1 MNHNY and CDR2 SVGAGI (reference sequence). The V end lost 0 bases, the J end lost 8 bases, and 7 bases lay between the germline ends. The CDR3 sequence is 12 residues long. CDR3 nucleotides: TGTGCCAGCAGTTACTCGACAGCAGGCTACACCTTC. Amino acids: CASSYSTAGYTF.

V is TRBV7-9 and J is TRBJ1-2, with TRBD1 as a possible D gene (6 bases). V dropped 2 bases and J dropped 5 bases, with 12 bases sitting between them. This CDR3 contains 14 residues. Germline V gene lookup returns CDR1 SEHNR and CDR2 FQNEAQ (reference sequence). The CDR3 sequence is CASSLQGREYGYTF. For the CDR3, the DNA is TGTGCCAGCAGCTTACAGGGGAGGGAATATGGCTACACCTTC.

This rearrangement joins TRBV25-1 to TRBJ1-5; no firm D call. The CDR3 loop spans 13 amino acids. The germline gives CDR1 MGHDK, CDR2 SYGVNS. V was trimmed by 4 bases and J by 9 bases, leaving 13 bases between them. CDR3 sequence reads: CASSAAGTGPQHF. CDR3 bases: TGTGCCAGCAGTGCCGCAGGTACCGGGCCCCAGCATTTT.

This clone was seen a few times. The chain recombines TRBV5-5 with TRBJ1-5; D unresolved. The CDR3 spans 13 residues. V was shortened by 1 base and J by 4 bases, with 6 bases between the two germline ends. Germline-derived CDR1 and CDR2 are SGHKS and YYEKEE (reference sequence). The CDR3 loop reads CASSLTPNQPQHF. CDR3 coding DNA: TGTGCCAGCAGCTTGACACCGAATCAGCCCCAGCATTTT.

This rearrangement joins TRBV7-9 to TRBJ2-5, with D maybe TRBD1 (6 bases). V shed 7 bases and J shed 0 bases, with 9 bases lying between them. The germline V gene encodes CDR1 SEHNR and CDR2 FQNEAQ (reference sequence). The CDR3 is made up of 13 amino acids. The CDR3 spells CASIRGYQETQYF. Here the CDR3 DNA reads TGTGCCAGCATAAGGGGGTACCAAGAGACCCAGTACTTC.

The chain links TRBV6-6 to TRBJ2-7, with 9 positions matching TRBD1. The CDR3 sequence is 15 residues long. V trimming: 7 bases; J trimming: 2 bases; junction bases outside the gene matches: 9. The germline V gene encodes CDR1 MNHNY and CDR2 SVGAGI (reference sequence). The CDR3: CASTYGQGSTYEQYF. The CDR3 DNA follows: TGTGCCAGCACATACGGACAGGGGTCTACCTACGAGCAGTACTTC.

The chain employs TRBV21-1 and TRBJ2-7; the DNA was not compared with TRBD1, the D call given in the table. TRBV21-1 is annotated as a pseudogene. This CDR3 comprises 13 residues. The CDR3 coding sequence is TGTGCCAGCAGCTCCCAGGGGGGCTACGAGCAGTACTTC. Residues: CASSSQGGYEQYF.

The table lists this clone with a few counts. The chain uses TRBV5-1 and TRBJ2-4; TRBD2 matches at 7 bases. In germline, CDR1 is SGHRS, CDR2 YFSETQ. The CDR3 length is 13 residues. The trim removed 3 bases at V and 8 bases at J, leaving 5 bases unmatched. CDR3 region: CASSSRGRDIQYF. The CDR3 DNA follows: TGCGCCAGCAGCTCGCGCGGGAGAGACATTCAGTACTTC.

This chain links TRBV7-2 with TRBJ1-1, with D tentatively TRBD1 (5 bases). This CDR3 contains 16 residues. Trimming shortened V by 5 bases and J by 5 bases, and 21 bases separated the two germline ends. Germline-derived CDR1 and CDR2 are SGHTA and FQGNSA. The CDR3 reads CASSDRGVRVGTEAFF. In nucleotides, the CDR3 is TGTGCCAGCAGCGACCGGGGGGTACGTGTGGGTACTGAAGCTTTCTTT.

The J gene is TRBJ2-1, the V gene TRBV25-1; 8 bases agree with TRBD1. This CDR3 comprises 15 residues. Germline CDR1 and CDR2: MGHDK and SYGVNS. The V gene end was trimmed by 2 bases and the J gene end by 7 bases; junction bases not matched to a gene: 7. In DNA, the CDR3 is TGTGCCAGCAGTGAACGGCAGGGGGCGCTGAATGAGCAGTTCTTC. It encodes CASSERQGALNEQFF. Based on the CDR3 plus reference TRBV25-1 and TRBJ2-1, the full variable domain is EADIYQTPRYLVIGTGKKITLECSQTMGHDKMYWYQQDPGMELHLIHYSYGVNSTEKGDLSSESTVSRIRTEHFPLTLESARPSHTSQYLCASSERQGALNEQFFGPGTRLTVL.

V and J are TRBV27 and TRBJ1-6, with D possibly TRBD1 on 6 matching bases. The germline V gene has CDR1 MNHEY and CDR2 SMNVEV (reference sequence). V gave up 6 bases and J gave up 2 bases, with 8 bases separating them. The CDR3 has 14 residues. CDR3 sequence: CASRDSPYNSPLHF. The CDR3 nucleotides read TGTGCCAGCAGGGACAGTCCCTATAATTCACCCCTCCACTTT.

The chain joins TRBV29-1 to TRBJ1-1, with 7 positions matching TRBD1. Trimming removed 7 bases from V and 4 bases from J; junction bases left unmatched: 9. Germline CDR1 SQVTM, CDR2 ANQGSEA. The CDR3 sequence is 13 residues long. This CDR3 reads CSARTGVGTEAFF. The CDR3 coding sequence is TGCAGCGCCAGAACAGGGGTGGGCACTGAAGCTTTCTTT.

This chain joins TRBV28 and TRBJ1-5; a possible D gene is TRBD1 (6 bases). Trimming removed 0 bases at V and 5 bases at J, with 8 bases between. Germline V gene sequence: CDR1 MDHEN, CDR2 SYDVKM. The CDR3 has 14 residues. CDR3 loop: CASSLWDSDQPQHF. The DNA of the CDR3 is TGTGCCAGCAGTTTATGGGACAGTGATCAGCCCCAGCATTTT.

The chain links TRBV7-9 to TRBJ2-7; the D gene is possibly TRBD2 (5 bases). Germline CDR1 and CDR2: SEHNR and FQNEAQ (reference sequence). Deletions cut 5 bases from V and 3 bases from J, with 23 bases between. There are 17 residues in the CDR3. The CDR3 sequence: CASSVNIGPGGFYEQYF. In DNA, the CDR3 is TGTGCCAGCAGCGTAAACATCGGACCTGGAGGCTTCTACGAGCAGTACTTC.

The chain uses TRBV6-6 and TRBJ1-2; 8 nucleotides align to TRBD1. The germline gives CDR1 MNHNY, CDR2 SVGAGI (reference sequence). CDR3 length: 12 amino acids. The V segment lost 2 bases and the J segment 8 bases; nucleotides outside the gene matches: 1. The CDR3 region has the DNA TGTGCCAGCAGTTACCGGACAGGGGGCTACACCTTC. Encoded protein: CASSYRTGGYTF.

The chain has TRBV7-2 and TRBJ2-7, with 8 bases fitting TRBD2. The CDR3 is made up of 16 amino acids. Germline V gene lookup returns CDR1 SGHTA and CDR2 FQGNSA. With 6 bases clipped from V and 3 bases from J, the junction kept 13 bases outside the gene matches. The CDR3 sequence is CASSLTTGTRVYEQYF. CDR3 in DNA: TGTGCCAGCAGTTTAACTACCGGGACTAGGGTCTACGAGCAGTACTTC.

The J gene is TRBJ2-7, the V gene TRBV9; maybe TRBD1 (6 bases). Per the germline V gene, CDR1 is SGDLS and CDR2 is YYNGEE. V shed 0 bases and J shed 7 bases, with 11 bases lying between them. The CDR3 totals 13 residues. CDR3 nucleotides: TGTGCCAGCAGCGTAGGCCCAGGGGAAGAGCAGTACTTC. Residues: CASSVGPGEEQYF.

The CDR3 DNA reads TGCGCCAGCAGGACGGGACAGACGAACACTGAAGCTTTCTTT. Amino acid sequence: CASRTGQTNTEAFF. The chain uses TRBV5-1 and TRBJ1-1, with 7 positions matching TRBD1. With V trimmed by 5 bases and J by 1 base, 5 bases remained unmatched. Germline V gene data show CDR1 as SGHRS and CDR2 as YFSETQ. This CDR3 region has 14 residues.

The chain links TRBV28 to TRBJ2-5, with a weak D call TRBD2 (5 bases). The ends were cut back, 6 bases at V and 7 bases at J, with 18 bases in the middle. The germline gives CDR1 MDHEN, CDR2 SYDVKM. This CDR3 has 14 residues. CDR3 bases: TGTGCCAGCAGCCCAGGAGGACGGGGAAGGACCCAGTACTTC. It is translated as CASSPGGRGRTQYF.

This clone was found a few times. The chain carries TRBV6-5 and TRBJ1-2; a possible D gene is TRBD1 (5 bases). V gave up 6 bases and J gave up 10 bases, with 18 bases separating them. The CDR3 runs 13 residues. Looked up from germline, CDR1 is MNHEY and CDR2 is SVGAGI. CDR3: CASRTGRIRDYTF. DNA of the CDR3: TGTGCCAGCAGAACAGGACGGATTAGGGACTACACCTTC.

The V and J genes are TRBV7-9 and TRBJ2-4, with D perhaps TRBD2 (5 bases). Germline values: CDR1 SEHNR, CDR2 FQNEAQ (reference sequence). The CDR3 extends over 13 amino acids. The ends were cut back, 7 bases at V and 2 bases at J, with 9 bases in the middle. CDR3 sequence (DNA): TGTGCCAGCACCGGCGGGTCCAAAAACATTCAGTACTTC. Its protein is CASTGGSKNIQYF. Looking up the rest from reference TRBV7-9 and TRBJ2-4 gives the full variable domain: DTGVSQNPRHKITKRGQNVTFRCDPISEHNRLYWYRQTLGQGPEFLTYFQNEAQLEKSRLLSDRFSAERPKGSFSTLEIQRTEQGDSAMYLCASTGGSKNIQYFGAGTRLSVL.

This clone was seen a single time. The rearrangement links TRBV7-2 to TRBJ2-1; D possibly corresponds to TRBD1 (5 bases). Trimming shortened V by 2 bases and J by 6 bases, and 5 bases separated the two germline ends. Per the germline V gene, CDR1 is SGHTA and CDR2 is FQGNSA. CDR3 size: 12 residues. CDR3 residues: CASSLQGNEQFF. CDR3 nucleotides: TGTGCCAGCAGCTTACAGGGCAATGAGCAGTTCTTC.